These 30 T cell receptor beta chains were all obtained from the same sample, sequenced in a study of cytomegalovirus exposure and HLA in healthy donors. The PCR was carried out with 60 Vbeta primers and 13 Jbeta primers. Only in-frame clones appear in the TCRdb table, and some are missing; sequencing was by immunoSEQ multiplex PCR. The profile shows approximately 150,000 clones, about four fifths of them singletons. The sequenced sample was PBMCs. These receptors were collected from a man aged 35 to 55 in good health and CMV-seronegative.

V and J are TRBV7-2 and TRBJ2-1; the D gene is possibly TRBD2 (5 bases). Looked up from germline, CDR1 is SGHTA and CDR2 is FQGNSA. The CDR3 loop spans 14 amino acids. V lost 6 bases, J lost 6 bases, and 15 bases lay in between. CDR3 in amino acids: CASSIRWLANEQFF. The CDR3 nucleotides are TGTGCCAGCAGTATCCGGTGGCTAGCCAATGAGCAGTTCTTC. The full variable domain, its missing parts supplied by reference TRBV7-2 and TRBJ2-1, is GAGVSQSPSNKVTEKGKDVELRCDPISGHTALYWYRQSLGQGLEFLIYFQGNSAPDKSGLPSDRFSAERTGGSVSTLTIQRTQQEDSAVYLCASSIRWLANEQFFGPGTRLTVL.

The rearrangement links TRBV29-1 to TRBJ1-5; D possibly corresponds to TRBD1 (5 bases). The CDR3 consists of 13 residues. Looked up from germline, CDR1 is SQVTM and CDR2 is ANQGSEA. V shed 7 bases and J shed 6 bases, with 16 bases lying between them. The CDR3 is CSAGGGAGQPQHF. In DNA, the CDR3 is TGCAGCGCCGGGGGAGGGGCCGGTCAGCCCCAGCATTTT.

The chain is built from TRBV5-1 and TRBJ2-1; TRBD2 aligns across 8 bases. The V gene's germline CDR1 is SGHRS and CDR2 YFSETQ. The CDR3 is 13 amino acids. The V gene end was trimmed by 6 bases and the J gene end by 5 bases; junction bases not matched to a gene: 4. CDR3 bases: TGCGCCAGCACGGGACTAGGGGACAATGAGCAGTTCTTC. Translation gives CASTGLGDNEQFF.

The V gene is TRBV15, the J gene TRBJ2-3; 10 nucleotides match TRBD2. V shed 2 bases and J 1 base; nucleotides not matched to a gene: 6. The CDR3 totals 17 residues. Germline V gene sequence: CDR1 LNHNV, CDR2 YYDKDF (reference sequence). CDR3 region: CATSRLLAGLRTDTQYF. The CDR3 bases are TGTGCCACCAGCAGACTACTAGCGGGGCTCCGCACAGATACGCAGTATTTT.

The chain links TRBV10-2 to TRBJ2-2; 10 bases align to TRBD1. With 5 bases clipped from V and 4 bases from J, the junction kept 4 bases outside the gene matches. Germline CDR1 reads WSHSY; CDR2 reads SAAADI. This CDR3 has 15 amino acids. The CDR3 protein is CASSTGTGATGELFF. The CDR3 region has the DNA TGCGCCAGCAGTACCGGGACAGGGGCCACCGGGGAGCTGTTTTTT.

The chain has TRBV4-3 and TRBJ2-2; 8 nucleotides match TRBD2. V gave up 0 bases and J gave up 4 bases; unmatched junction bases: 7. Germline CDR1 reads LGHNA; CDR2 reads YSLEER. The CDR3 spans 17 residues. CDR3 nucleotide sequence: TGCGCCAGCAGCCAAGATCAGAGCGGGGGACGCACCGGGGAGCTGTTTTTT. Amino acid sequence: CASSQDQSGGRTGELFF.

The chain employs TRBV25-1 and TRBJ1-1, with 10 bases aligning to TRBD1. Germline CDR1 reads MGHDK; CDR2 reads SYGVNS. The CDR3 totals 15 residues. V shed 6 bases, J shed 5 bases, and the junction held 9 bases outside the gene matches. CDR3 residues: CASRPGTGVGTEAFF. The CDR3 nucleotides read TGTGCCAGCAGACCGGGGACAGGGGTTGGAACTGAAGCTTTCTTT.

This chain uses TRBV5-1 with TRBJ2-7; perhaps TRBD2 as D (5 bases). The germline V gene has CDR1 SGHRS and CDR2 YFSETQ. Between the trimmed V and J ends, which lost 6 bases and 4 bases, there was a span of 11 bases. The CDR3 consists of 12 residues. The CDR3 DNA is TGCGCCAGCATGGACTCACAGTACGAGCAGTACTTC. Translated: CASMDSQYEQYF.

V is TRBV9 and J is TRBJ1-2, with a tentative D call TRBD1 (5 bases). Trimming left V 10 bases short and J 0 bases short, with 22 bases between. The CDR3 sequence is 16 residues long. CDR1 is SGDLS, CDR2 YYNGEE, per germline. The CDR3 DNA reads TGTGCCTCCTCCGCTGGGGAGGGGTCCCCTAACTATGGCTACACCTTC. It is translated as CASSAGEGSPNYGYTF.

J is TRBJ1-3 and V is TRBV29-1; D is unclear. V was cut by 2 bases and J by 0 bases, with 11 bases left in between. Per the germline V gene, CDR1 is SQVTM and CDR2 is ANQGSEA. The CDR3 covers 15 residues. The DNA for the CDR3 is TGCAGCGTTGAATACGAGGCCTACTCTGGAAACACCATATATTTT. Its translation is CSVEYEAYSGNTIYF.

The gene calls are TRBV4-1 and TRBJ2-3, with TRBD2 identical over 7 bases. Germline CDR1 reads MGHRA; CDR2 reads YSYEKL. The V gene end was trimmed by 5 bases and the J gene end by 4 bases; junction bases not matched to a gene: 12. The CDR3 is made up of 16 amino acids. CDR3 coding DNA: TGCGCCAGCAGCTCCGCCCGACTAGCCCTCGCAGATACGCAGTATTTT. Translation gives CASSSARLALADTQYF.

The chain joins TRBV6-6 to TRBJ2-7; unclear D gene. Trimming took 6 bases from V and 6 from J, leaving 9 bases between them. This CDR3 is 11 amino acids long. CDR1 and CDR2 (germline): MNHNY, SVGAGI (reference sequence). CDR3 amino acids: CASRERLEQYF. The CDR3 DNA is TGTGCCAGCAGAGAGAGACTCGAGCAGTACTTC.

The chain uses TRBV11-2 and TRBJ2-7; possible D gene TRBD1, 6 bases. The V and J ends lost 0 bases and 5 bases respectively, with 11 bases between them. Germline assignment: CDR1 SGHAT and CDR2 FQNNGV. The CDR3 covers 14 residues. CDR3 sequence reads: CASSLDQGPHEQYF. DNA of the CDR3: TGTGCCAGCAGCTTAGACCAGGGGCCCCACGAGCAGTACTTC.

The V and J genes are TRBV10-1 and TRBJ2-6; D is unclear. This CDR3 is 14 amino acids long. Trimming removed 6 bases from V and 4 bases from J, with 10 bases in between. The germline CDR1 and CDR2 sequences are WNHNN and SYGVQD (reference sequence). CDR3 region: CASSLGEGANVLTF. CDR3 DNA sequence: TGCGCCAGCAGCCTCGGTGAGGGGGCCAACGTCCTGACTTTC.

The chain combines TRBV7-2 with TRBJ2-1; 8 bases line up with TRBD2. The length of the CDR3 is 18 residues. The V gene end was trimmed by 0 bases and the J gene end by 7 bases; junction bases not matched to a gene: 14. The germline CDR1 and CDR2 sequences are SGHTA and FQGNSA. The CDR3 DNA is TGTGCCAGCAGCTTAGCGCTCTCGTGGCTAGCGGGCATAAATGAGCAGTTCTTC. Protein product: CASSLALSWLAGINEQFF.

The chain joins TRBV13 to TRBJ1-2; D gene unclear. The CDR3 runs to 12 residues. Germline V gene sequence: CDR1 PRHDT, CDR2 FYEKMQ (reference sequence). V dropped 2 bases and J dropped 4 bases, with 5 bases sitting between them. CDR3 DNA: TGTGCCAGCAGCTTAACCAGCTATGGCTACACCTTC. Its translation: CASSLTSYGYTF.

This clone was seen just once. Other DNA sequences within the sample encode an identical CDR3. J is TRBJ1-1 and V is TRBV2; TRBD1 might be the D (5 bases). The CDR3 has 14 residues. CDR1 and CDR2 (germline): SNHLY, FYNNEI. V was trimmed by 0 bases and J by 4 bases, leaving 9 bases between them. The DNA of the CDR3 is TGTGCCAGCAGTGAAGCGCTTAGGGGCACTGAAGCTTTCTTT. This encodes CASSEALRGTEAFF.

The V and J genes are TRBV9 and TRBJ1-1; 8 nucleotides match TRBD1. Trimming removed 0 bases from V and 1 base from J; junction bases left unmatched: 5. The CDR3 is made up of 16 amino acids. Germline loops: CDR1 SGDLS, CDR2 YYNGEE. Here the CDR3 reads CASSVGPRGPNTEAFF. Here the CDR3 DNA reads TGTGCCAGCAGCGTAGGTCCCAGGGGGCCGAACACTGAAGCTTTCTTT.

As DNA, the CDR3 is TGCGCCAGCAGCTCGCCGGTGAACACTGAAGCTTTCTTT. It is translated as CASSSPVNTEAFF. The chain links TRBV5-1 to TRBJ1-1; no definite D call. Germline V gene lookup returns CDR1 SGHRS and CDR2 YFSETQ. Trimming cost V 3 bases and J 0 bases, with 6 bases left between them. The CDR3 runs 13 residues.

This chain links TRBV9 with TRBJ2-7, with D possibly being TRBD2 (6 bases). Trimming stripped 2 bases from V and 4 bases from J, with 13 bases between. The CDR3 runs to 14 residues. Germline assignment: CDR1 SGDLS and CDR2 YYNGEE. The CDR3 DNA sequence: TGTGCCAGCAGCGTGGGAAATGGGAGGTACGAGCAGTACTTC. Protein product: CASSVGNGRYEQYF.

The V and J genes are TRBV18 and TRBJ2-3; TRBD1 aligns across 9 bases. CDR3 length equals 16 residues. CDR1 and CDR2 (germline): KGHSH, LQKENI. V was pared by 2 bases and J by 1 base, with 4 bases of the junction left unmatched. The CDR3 reads CASSPTGTGRTDTQYF. DNA for the CDR3: TGTGCCAGCTCACCAACAGGGACAGGGCGCACAGATACGCAGTATTTT.

The chain carries TRBV7-8 and TRBJ2-1, with D maybe TRBD2 (7 bases). The CDR3 has 16 amino acids. Germline V gene data show CDR1 as SGHVS and CDR2 as FQNEAQ. The germline V and J ends were trimmed by 8 bases and 2 bases, with 19 bases remaining between them. The CDR3 loop reads CASLSGGGATYNEQFF. The CDR3 nucleotides are TGTGCCAGCTTGAGCGGAGGGGGGGCGACCTACAATGAGCAGTTCTTC.

The rearrangement uses TRBV10-2 and TRBJ1-1, with D perhaps matching TRBD1 (6 bases). V lost 4 bases, J lost 2 bases, and 8 bases lay in between. Germline CDR1 reads WSHSY; CDR2 reads SAAADI. CDR3 length equals 13 residues. The CDR3 sequence is CASSGTVNTEAFF. In nucleotides, the CDR3 is TGCGCCAGCAGTGGGACAGTAAACACTGAAGCTTTCTTT.

The chain has TRBV6-5 and TRBJ2-3; 9 bases agree with TRBD1. Germline CDR1 MNHEY, CDR2 SVGAGI. The CDR3 totals 15 residues. V gave up 6 bases and J gave up 4 bases; unmatched junction bases: 8. CDR3 sequence (DNA): TGTGCCAGCAGAAACAGGGGGCGAGTTGCAGATACGCAGTATTTT. This translates into CASRNRGRVADTQYF.

The rearrangement uses TRBV5-6 and TRBJ1-2; 7 bases line up with TRBD1. Per germline, CDR1 SGHDT and CDR2 YYEEEE. V was pared by 2 bases and J by 7 bases, with 8 bases of the junction left unmatched. The CDR3 consists of 14 residues. CDR3 residues: CASSLEGGAGGYTF. The CDR3 DNA is TGTGCCAGCAGCTTAGAAGGGGGCGCAGGTGGCTACACCTTC.

This chain connects TRBV27 to TRBJ2-7; D is unresolved. Germline V gene sequence: CDR1 MNHEY, CDR2 SMNVEV (reference sequence). V lost 2 bases to trimming and J lost 3 bases, with 11 bases between them. The CDR3 spans 14 residues. For the CDR3, the DNA is TGTGCCAGCAGTTTAGCCCAGCGAAACTACGAGCAGTACTTC. It specifies CASSLAQRNYEQYF.

There are a few counts of this clone. This chain uses TRBV19 with TRBJ2-2, with a tentative D call TRBD2 (5 bases). This CDR3 spans 16 amino acids. Trimming pared 7 bases from V and 7 bases from J, leaving 22 bases between. Germline V gene lookup returns CDR1 LNHDA and CDR2 SQIVND (reference sequence). The CDR3 DNA reads as TGTGCCAGTAAAGAGGGAAAGATAGCAGGAGGCGGGGAGCTGTTTTTT. Translation gives CASKEGKIAGGGELFF.

This chain connects TRBV6-1 to TRBJ2-1, with 8 bases aligning to TRBD1. After removal of 1 base from V and 7 bases from J, the junction contained 12 bases not matched to a gene. The CDR3 sequence is 17 residues long. Germline assignment: CDR1 MNHNS and CDR2 SASEGT. The CDR3 is CASSEVDRVIIRNEQFF. The CDR3 DNA reads as TGTGCCAGCAGTGAAGTGGACAGGGTCATTATCCGGAATGAGCAGTTCTTC.

The rearrangement uses TRBV7-8 and TRBJ2-1, with D possibly TRBD1 on 5 matching bases. Germline V CDR1 and CDR2: SGHVS, FQNEAQ. The germline V and J ends were trimmed by 0 bases and 0 bases, with 9 bases remaining between them. The CDR3 length is 16 residues. CDR3 residues: CASSLAGPSSYNEQFF. The CDR3 nucleotides read TGTGCCAGCAGCTTAGCGGGGCCCAGCTCCTACAATGAGCAGTTCTTC.

J is TRBJ2-7 and V is TRBV28, with 8 bases fitting TRBD1. Germline assignment: CDR1 MDHEN and CDR2 SYDVKM. The CDR3 is 15 residues long. V was clipped by 4 bases and J by 0 bases; unmatched bases: 5. CDR3 sequence reads: CASSSSGQGSYEQYF. CDR3 nucleotides: TGTGCCAGCAGTTCCTCCGGACAGGGCTCCTACGAGCAGTACTTC. The full variable domain, with the rest looked up from reference TRBV28 and TRBJ2-7, is DVKVTQSSRYLVKRTGEKVFLECVQDMDHENMFWYRQDPGLGLRLIYFSYDVKMKEKGDIPEGYSVSREKKERFSLILESASTNQTSMYLCASSSSGQGSYEQYFGPGTRLTVT.